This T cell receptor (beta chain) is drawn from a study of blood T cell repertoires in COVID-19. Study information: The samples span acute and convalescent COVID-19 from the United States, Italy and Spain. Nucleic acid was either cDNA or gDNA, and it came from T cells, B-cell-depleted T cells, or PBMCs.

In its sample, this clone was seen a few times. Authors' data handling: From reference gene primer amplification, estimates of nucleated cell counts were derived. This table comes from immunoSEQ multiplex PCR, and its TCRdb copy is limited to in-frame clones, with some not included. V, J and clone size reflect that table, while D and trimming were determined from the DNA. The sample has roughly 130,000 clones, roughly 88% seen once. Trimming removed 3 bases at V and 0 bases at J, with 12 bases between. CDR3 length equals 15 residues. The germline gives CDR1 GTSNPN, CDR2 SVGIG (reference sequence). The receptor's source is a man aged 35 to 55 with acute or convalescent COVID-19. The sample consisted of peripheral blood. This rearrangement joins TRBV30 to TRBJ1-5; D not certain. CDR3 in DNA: TGTGCCTGGAGCGCACAGCGGAATAGCAATCAGCCCCAGCATTTT. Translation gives CAWSAQRNSNQPQHF.